The 24 T cell receptor beta chains below come from one sample, sequenced in a study of T cells in Graves' hyperthyroidism and ophthalmopathy. RNA transcripts gave rise to amplified TCR beta CDR3 regions. The study used the HTBI primer set for a first-round RT-PCR of the TCR CDR3. Using its own MiXCR run on the multiplex PCR reads, TCRdb lists one record per CDR3 protein. The sample consists of 410,000 or so distinct CDR3 sequences, around 15% of them appearing once. The sample consisted of blood. All receptors come from a man younger than 30 with Graves' ophthalmopathy.

To note about this clonotype: Since a much larger clone is just one base distant, this may be a read error. The rearrangement joins TRBV20-1 to TRBJ2-1; no definite D call. Trimming removed 7 bases at V and 0 bases at J, with 7 bases between. The CDR3 is 12 residues long. The germline CDR1 and CDR2 sequences are DFQATT and SNEGSKA (reference sequence). This CDR3 is CSDLGSYNEQFF. The CDR3 nucleotides are TGCAGTGACCTGGGCTCCTACAATGAGCAGTTCTTC.

A remark on this clonotype: A much larger clone sits a single nucleotide away, making a read error possible. The gene calls are TRBV4-1 and TRBJ2-7; unclear D gene. The germline V gene encodes CDR1 MGHRA and CDR2 YSYEKL. The CDR3 loop spans 13 amino acids. CDR3 sequence reads: CASSQGPTYGQYF. The CDR3 bases are TGCGCCAGCAGCCAGGGCCCAACCTACGGGCAGTACTTC.

This clonotype was recorded a few times. The J gene is TRBJ1-2, the V gene TRBV6-1; a weak D match, TRBD1 (5 bases). The CDR3 contains 16 residues. CDR1 is MNHNS and CDR2 is SASEGT in the germline V gene. V lost 8 bases and J lost 0, with 19 bases in between. The CDR3 DNA sequence: TGTGCCAGCGCACCCCTAAGTGGGGGGGCTAACTATGGCTACACCTTC. Its protein product is CASAPLSGGANYGYTF.

CDR3 in amino acids: CASSHPGTGKGPQQYF. CDR3 coding DNA: TGCGCCAGCAGCCACCCCGGGACAGGCAAAGGGCCGCAACAGTACTTC. The rearrangement uses TRBV4-1 and TRBJ2-5, with 8 bases lining up with TRBD1. The CDR3 extends over 16 amino acids. The V and J ends lost 3 bases and 11 bases, in that order; junction bases with no gene match: 17. The germline V gene has CDR1 MGHRA and CDR2 YSYEKL.

The V call is TRBV4-1, the J call TRBJ2-7, with D tentatively TRBD1 (6 bases). V lost 0 bases and J 2 bases, leaving 17 bases between the germline ends. Germline V gene data show CDR1 as MGHRA and CDR2 as YSYEKL. The CDR3 runs 17 residues. The CDR3 spells CASSQDIGTYQTYEQYF. CDR3 nucleotides: TGCGCCAGCAGCCAAGACATTGGGACATACCAGACCTACGAGCAGTACTTC.

Of note for this clonotype: This could be a read error, since a much larger clone is one nucleotide away. J is TRBJ2-5 and V is TRBV10-3, with 8 positions matching TRBD2. The germline gives CDR1 ENHRY, CDR2 SYGVKD. The CDR3 loop spans 15 amino acids. V dropped 0 bases and J dropped 6; count of bases not matched to a gene: 6. The CDR3 spells CAISESVPGGKTQYF. The CDR3 nucleotides read TGTGCCATCAGTGAGTCGGTTCCGGGGGGGAAGACCCAGTACTTC.

In this sample, this clonotype turned up many times. This chain links TRBV6-1 with TRBJ2-1, with 7 bases that match TRBD2. The CDR3 loop spans 15 amino acids. J lost 0 bases, V lost 3 bases, and 2 bases had no gene match. Germline-derived CDR1 and CDR2 are MNHNS and SASEGT. CDR3 sequence reads: CASSDGGSSYNEQFF. The CDR3 coding sequence is TGTGCCAGCAGTGACGGCGGGAGCTCCTACAATGAGCAGTTCTTC.

In its sample, this clonotype was seen a few times. CDR3 DNA: TGTGCCAGCAGCTTAGTTGGCGGGGGGGCCAACACCGGGGAGCTGTTTTTT. This gives the protein CASSLVGGGANTGELFF. This chain links TRBV13 with TRBJ2-2; TRBD2 matches at 9 bases. The CDR3 sequence is 17 residues long. Germline CDR1 PRHDT, CDR2 FYEKMQ (reference sequence). V lost 1 base, J lost 2 bases, and 5 bases stayed unmatched. The entire variable domain, with the rest obtained from reference TRBV13 and TRBJ2-2, is as follows: AAGVIQSPRHLIKEKRETATLKCYPIPRHDTVYWYQQGPGQDPQFLISFYEKMQSDKGSIPDRFSAQQFSDYHSELNMSSLELGDSALYFCASSLVGGGANTGELFFGEGSRLTVL.

This clonotype was seen repeatedly, ten times or more. The chain is built from TRBV13 and TRBJ2-3, with D uncertain. From germline, CDR1 is PRHDT and CDR2 FYEKMQ (reference sequence). This CDR3 region has 16 residues. The V gene lost 5 bases and the J gene lost 2 bases, with 17 bases spanning the gap. In nucleotides, the CDR3 is TGTGCCAGCAGCAAAAGCTCCAGCGCTATCACAGATACGCAGTATTTT. Translated, it gives CASSKSSSAITDTQYF.

This chain connects TRBV19 to TRBJ1-2, with TRBD1 as a possible D gene (5 bases). The germline CDR1 and CDR2 sequences are LNHDA and SQIVND (reference sequence). V was pared by 4 bases and J by 4 bases, with 7 bases between. The CDR3 covers 12 residues. CDR3 nucleotide sequence: TGTGCCAGTAGTACAGACAGCTATGGCTACACCTTC. Translated: CASSTDSYGYTF.

This clonotype showed up many times. The chain combines TRBV12-3 or TRBV12-4 with TRBJ2-5, with TRBD1 matching over 7 bases. J lost 5 bases, V lost 4 bases, and 4 bases had no gene match. The CDR3 has 13 residues. The CDR3 here is CASSSSRGETQYF. In nucleotides, the CDR3 is TGTGCCAGCAGTTCGAGCAGGGGGGAGACCCAGTACTTC.

This clonotype came up many times. The chain is built from TRBV2 and TRBJ2-1; 9 bases are shared with TRBD2. J lost 6 bases, V lost 5 bases, and 2 bases had no gene match. The CDR3 sequence is 13 residues long. Germline loops: CDR1 SNHLY, CDR2 FYNNEI. The CDR3 DNA reads TGTGCCAGCAGTCGTAGCGGGGGCAATGAGCAGTTCTTC. Translating gives CASSRSGGNEQFF.

On this clonotype itself: Possible read error: a much larger clone is one base away. The V call is TRBV6-1, the J call TRBJ2-1; 11 bases match TRBD2. In germline, CDR1 is MNHNS, CDR2 SASEGT. With V trimmed by 6 bases and J by 5 bases, 9 bases remained unmatched. The CDR3 extends over 16 amino acids. The CDR3, as DNA: TGTGCCAGCAGATATAGCGGGAGGGCCAAAAACAATGAGCAGTTCTTC. It is translated as CASRYSGRAKNNEQFF.

The table lists this clonotype with many counts. The chain couples TRBV28 to TRBJ2-2; TRBD1 matches at 7 bases. This CDR3 spans 17 amino acids. The V gene's germline CDR1 is MDHEN and CDR2 SYDVKM. V lost 2 bases to trimming and J lost 3 bases; unmatched junction nucleotides: 9. CDR3 amino acids: CASSLRFPGQYTGELFF. The CDR3 DNA is TGTGCCAGCAGTTTAAGATTTCCGGGACAGTACACCGGGGAGCTGTTTTTT.

This clonotype showed up many times. The genes are TRBV6-1 and TRBJ2-3; the D is unclear. V dropped 6 bases and J dropped 6 bases, with 7 bases sitting between them. Looked up from germline, CDR1 is MNHNS and CDR2 is SASEGT. CDR3 length: 11 residues. CDR3 in amino acids: CASSSLDTQYF. The CDR3 DNA follows: TGTGCCAGCAGCTCCCTGGATACGCAGTATTTT.

This clonotype appeared many times. The chain combines TRBV12-3 or TRBV12-4 with TRBJ1-6; D uncertain. This CDR3 is 13 amino acids long. The V end lost 8 bases, the J end lost 8 bases, and 13 bases lay between the germline ends. The CDR3 nucleotides read TGTGCCAGCTCACGGGGAGTGGATTCACCCCTCCACTTT. This encodes CASSRGVDSPLHF.

The sample holds many counts of this clonotype. The CDR3 bases are TGTGCCAGCAGAGCCACCCAGGGGGCGGGAGAGACCCAGTACTTC. As protein: CASRATQGAGETQYF. This sequence joins TRBV2 and TRBJ2-5; 8 bases match TRBD1. The CDR3 covers 15 residues. CDR1 is SNHLY and CDR2 is FYNNEI in the germline V gene. The ends lost 6 bases at V and 4 bases at J; junction bases unmatched: 10. The full variable domain, rest sourced from reference TRBV2 and TRBJ2-5, is EPEVTQTPSHQVTQMGQEVILRCVPISNHLYFYWYRQILGQKVEFLVSFYNNEISEKSEIFDDQFSVERPDGSNFTLKIRSTKLEDSAMYFCASRATQGAGETQYFGPGTRLLVL.

This clonotype was picked up one time. The chain joins TRBV4-1 to TRBJ2-5; 8 bases match TRBD2. Germline V CDR1 and CDR2: MGHRA, YSYEKL. Trimming removed 4 bases from V and 2 bases from J; junction bases left unmatched: 9. CDR3 length equals 16 residues. CDR3 region: CASSRGTSSGQETQYF. The CDR3 nucleotides read TGCGCCAGCAGCCGGGGGACTAGTTCAGGGCAAGAGACCCAGTACTTC.

The V and J genes are TRBV7-3 and TRBJ2-2; weak D call: TRBD2 (7 bases). Germline-derived CDR1 and CDR2 are SGHTA and FQGTGA. V dropped 4 bases and J dropped 6 bases, with 21 bases sitting between them. This CDR3 has 17 residues. The CDR3 region has the DNA TGTGCCAGCAGCTCCCAATTCCCGTTGGGGGGGCCCGGGGAGCTGTTTTTT. It encodes CASSSQFPLGGPGELFF.

At least ten counts were recorded for this clonotype. The rearrangement uses TRBV7-6 and TRBJ2-7; D is possibly TRBD2 (7 bases). CDR3 length equals 16 residues. Germline assignment: CDR1 SGHVS and CDR2 FNYEAQ. Trimming stripped 4 bases from V and 1 base from J, with 17 bases between. The CDR3 loop reads CASSSLPGRGSYEQYF. As DNA, the CDR3 is TGTGCCAGCAGCTCACTACCTGGGAGGGGGTCCTACGAGCAGTACTTC.

Worth noting for this clonotype: A clone one base away is much larger, so this may be a read error. J is TRBJ1-2 and V is TRBV7-9, with D perhaps TRBD1 (5 bases). Germline CDR1 and CDR2: SEHNR and FQNEAQ (reference sequence). The CDR3 is made up of 16 amino acids. The CDR3: CASGLSGTEAHYGYTF. CDR3 in DNA: TGTGCCAGCGGCTTATCGGGGACGGAGGCCCACTATGGCTACACCTTC.

This clonotype was seen ten or more times. The rearrangement links TRBV24-1 to TRBJ2-5, with D unresolved. Germline CDR1 reads KGHDR; CDR2 reads SFDVKD. The CDR3 sequence is 12 residues long. V shed 1 base and J shed 4 bases, with 3 bases lying between them. CDR3 bases: TGTGCCACCAGTGATTTATCAGAGACCCAGTACTTC. It encodes CATSDLSETQYF.

The chain couples TRBV27 to TRBJ2-3; no definite D call. CDR1 MNHEY and CDR2 SMNVEV come from the germline V gene (reference sequence). The CDR3 runs 15 residues. Trimming took off 2 bases at V and 0 bases at J, with 9 bases between the two ends. CDR3 sequence (DNA): TGTGCCAGCAGTTTAATTGCAGCTAGCACAGATACGCAGTATTTT. This codes for CASSLIAASTDTQYF.

This clonotype was seen ten or more times. This CDR3 reads CASSQEHRSSYNEQFF. In nucleotides, the CDR3 is TGTGCCAGCAGCCAAGAACACAGGAGCTCCTACAATGAGCAGTTCTTC. The chain uses TRBV14 and TRBJ2-1; a possible D gene is TRBD1 (5 bases). This CDR3 has 16 residues. V was shortened by 0 bases and J by 0 bases, with 9 bases between the two germline ends. In germline, CDR1 is SGHDN, CDR2 FVKESK.